This is a list of T cell receptor beta chains from one sample in a study of memory CD8 T cells in hepatitis C reinfection. The repertoire was sequenced with immunoSEQ multiplex PCR; TCRdb's copy has only in-frame clones and lacks some. The sample includes approximately 51,000 clones, just under 90% seen only once; the top ten take 0.95% to 1.1%. Sequencing input: naive CD8+ T cells sorted from blood. These receptors were obtained from a man aged 18 to 29 with hepatitis C virus infection. The CDR3 runs from the conserved cysteine through the conserved F or W. The D gene is left open where the match is weak. Not all rows give a size; the values are once, few, many and, for expanded clones, a class.

d_call	v_call	clone_size	j_call	cdr3_nt	cdr3_aa
TRBD2	TRBV2	NA	TRBJ2-1	TGTGCCAGCAGTGGTCGGACTAGCGGGGACTACAATGAGCAGTTCTTC	CASSGRTSGDYNEQFF
TRBD1	TRBV7-9	NA	TRBJ2-4	TGTGCCAGCAGCTCCCGGACAGGAGCCCCAAAAAACATTCAGTACTTC	CASSSRTGAPKNIQYF
NA	TRBV7-2	NA	TRBJ2-7	TGTGCCAGCAGCTTAGTAGGAGGGAGATACTACGAGCAGTACTTC	CASSLVGGRYYEQYF
NA	TRBV7-3	NA	TRBJ2-3	TGTGCCAGCAGCTCGGGATTTACGTCAGATACGCAGTATTTT	CASSSGFTSDTQYF
NA	TRBV6-1	NA	TRBJ2-5	TGTGCCAGCAGTGGAGAGGGTCGGGTGTACCAAGAGACCCAGTACTTC	CASSGEGRVYQETQYF
TRBD1	TRBV30	NA	TRBJ1-2	TGTGCCTGGAGTGTGCAGCGAATTATATTGGGACAGGGGACGGGGGGCTACACCTTC	CAWSVQRIILGQGTGGYTF
NA	TRBV5-6	NA	TRBJ2-5	TGTGCCAGCAGCTTGGCAGGGAAAGAGACCCAGTACTTC	CASSLAGKETQYF
NA	TRBV9	NA	TRBJ2-3	TGTGCCAGCAGCGTGCGGGGATCAGATACGCAGTATTTT	CASSVRGSDTQYF
TRBD1	TRBV9	NA	TRBJ2-3	TGTGCCAGCAGCGTAGTAGGGGGCAGGGATACGCAGTATTTT	CASSVVGGRDTQYF
NA	TRBV7-9	once	TRBJ2-3	TGTGCCAGCAGAATAATAGGCACAGATACGCAGTATTTT	CASRIIGTDTQYF
TRBD1	TRBV7-9	NA	TRBJ1-1	TGTGCCAGCAGCCTAACTGTGGACAGGGGCCTTGAAGCTTTCTTT	CASSLTVDRGLEAFF
NA	TRBV10-3	NA	TRBJ1-5	TGTGCCATCAGTGAGGGAGATAGCAATCAGCCCCAGCATTTT	CAISEGDSNQPQHF
TRBD1	TRBV6-1	NA	TRBJ2-5	TGTGCCAGCAGCTCCGACAGGGGGATGGAAGAGACCCAGTACTTC	CASSSDRGMEETQYF
TRBD1	TRBV4-3	few	TRBJ2-1	TGCGCCAGCAGCCTTAGGACAGGCGATGAGCAGTTCTTC	CASSLRTGDEQFF
NA	TRBV25-1	NA	TRBJ1-4	TGTGCCAGCAGTGAATACGGAAAACTGTTTTTT	CASSEYGKLFF
TRBD2	TRBV6-6	once	TRBJ2-3	TGTGCCACCTCCCTAAGCGGGGGGGCCATAGATACGCAGTATTTT	CATSLSGGAIDTQYF
TRBD2	TRBV28	NA	TRBJ2-4	TGTGCCAGCAGTTTCGGGCTAGCGGGAGGGCCGTCGGCCAAAAACATTCAGTACTTC	CASSFGLAGGPSAKNIQYF
NA	TRBV7-9	NA	TRBJ2-7	TGTGCCAGCAGCTTAAGGAGGTACGAGCAGTACTTC	CASSLRRYEQYF